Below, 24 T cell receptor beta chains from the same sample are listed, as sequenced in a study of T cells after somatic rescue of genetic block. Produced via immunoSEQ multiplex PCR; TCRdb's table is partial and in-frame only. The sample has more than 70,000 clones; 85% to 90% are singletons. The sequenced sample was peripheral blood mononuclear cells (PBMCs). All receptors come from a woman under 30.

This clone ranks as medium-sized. The CDR3 is CASSFHLPGSGYGYTF. The CDR3 nucleotides read TGTGCCAGCAGCTTCCATCTCCCCGGGAGTGGCTATGGCTACACCTTC. The chain joins TRBV7-2 to TRBJ1-2; D is unclear. Germline V gene sequence: CDR1 SGHTA, CDR2 FQGNSA. The CDR3 sequence is 16 residues long. The ends were cut back, 3 bases at V and 4 bases at J, with 18 bases in the middle. The variable domain in full, completed from reference TRBV7-2 and TRBJ1-2, reads GAGVSQSPSNKVTEKGKDVELRCDPISGHTALYWYRQSLGQGLEFLIYFQGNSAPDKSGLPSDRFSAERTGGSVSTLTIQRTQQEDSAVYLCASSFHLPGSGYGYTFGSGTRLTVV.

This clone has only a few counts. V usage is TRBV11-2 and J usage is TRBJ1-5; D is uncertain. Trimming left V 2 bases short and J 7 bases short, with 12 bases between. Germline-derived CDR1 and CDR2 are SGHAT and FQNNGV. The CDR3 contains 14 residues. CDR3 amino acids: CASSLSASRQPQHF. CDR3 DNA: TGTGCCAGCAGCTTATCGGCCAGCCGCCAGCCCCAGCATTTT.

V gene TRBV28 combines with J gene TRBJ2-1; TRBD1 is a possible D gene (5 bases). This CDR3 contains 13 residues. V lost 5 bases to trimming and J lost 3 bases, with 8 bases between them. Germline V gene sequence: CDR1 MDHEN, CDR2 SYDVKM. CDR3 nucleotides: TGTGCCAGCAGTGTAGGACACTACAATGAGCAGTTCTTC. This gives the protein CASSVGHYNEQFF.

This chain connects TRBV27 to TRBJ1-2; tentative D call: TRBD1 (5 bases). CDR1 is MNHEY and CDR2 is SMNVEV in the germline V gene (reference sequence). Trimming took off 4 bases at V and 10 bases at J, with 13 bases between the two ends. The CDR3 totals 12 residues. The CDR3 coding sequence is TGTGCCAGCAGTTCGACGGGGACGGCCTACACCTTC. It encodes CASSSTGTAYTF.

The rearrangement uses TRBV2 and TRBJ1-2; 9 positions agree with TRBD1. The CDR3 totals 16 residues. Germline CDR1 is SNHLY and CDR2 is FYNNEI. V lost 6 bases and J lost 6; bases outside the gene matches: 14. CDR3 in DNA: TGTGCCAGCAGGCGCCCCGGGACAGGGAAGGTGGATGGCTACACCTTC. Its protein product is CASRRPGTGKVDGYTF.

The CDR3 sequence is CASRGPPRVKLYEQYF. For the CDR3, the DNA is TGTGCCAGCAGGGGGCCCCCTAGGGTTAAGCTCTACGAGCAGTACTTC. V usage is TRBV2 and J usage is TRBJ2-5; D is possibly TRBD1 (5 bases). The DNA end lines up better with TRBJ2-7; the J call may be wrong. Germline V gives CDR1 SNHLY, CDR2 FYNNEI. The CDR3 totals 16 residues.

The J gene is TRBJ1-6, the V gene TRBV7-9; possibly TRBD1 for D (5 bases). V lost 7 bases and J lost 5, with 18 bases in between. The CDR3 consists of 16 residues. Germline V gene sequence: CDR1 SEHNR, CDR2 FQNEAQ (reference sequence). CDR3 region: CASTLVKGPHNSPLHF. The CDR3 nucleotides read TGTGCCAGCACCTTGGTTAAGGGGCCCCATAATTCACCCCTCCACTTT.

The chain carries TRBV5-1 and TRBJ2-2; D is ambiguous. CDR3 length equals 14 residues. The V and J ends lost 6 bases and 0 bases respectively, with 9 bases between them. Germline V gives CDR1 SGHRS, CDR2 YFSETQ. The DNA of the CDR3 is TGCGCCAGCAAGGGCAGCTCGAACACCGGGGAGCTGTTTTTT. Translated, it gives CASKGSSNTGELFF.

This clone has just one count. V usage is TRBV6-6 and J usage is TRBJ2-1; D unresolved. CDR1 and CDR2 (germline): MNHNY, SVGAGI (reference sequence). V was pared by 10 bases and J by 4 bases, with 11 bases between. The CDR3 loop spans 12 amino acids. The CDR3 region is CAITKGYNEQFF. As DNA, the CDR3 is TGTGCCATCACAAAGGGATACAATGAGCAGTTCTTC.

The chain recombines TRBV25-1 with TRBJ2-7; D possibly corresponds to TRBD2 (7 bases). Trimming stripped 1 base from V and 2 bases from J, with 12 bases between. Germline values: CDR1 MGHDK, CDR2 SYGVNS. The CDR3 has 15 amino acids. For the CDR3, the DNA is TGTGCCAGCAGTGAATGGGGGGGACAAGCCTACGAGCAGTACTTC. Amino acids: CASSEWGGQAYEQYF.

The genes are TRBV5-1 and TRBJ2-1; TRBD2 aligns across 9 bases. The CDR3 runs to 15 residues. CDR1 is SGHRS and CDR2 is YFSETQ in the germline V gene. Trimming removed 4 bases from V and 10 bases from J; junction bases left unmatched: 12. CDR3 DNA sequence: TGCGCCAGCAGCCGCGAATGGCGGGAGGGCCGGGAGCAGTTCTTC. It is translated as CASSREWREGREQFF.

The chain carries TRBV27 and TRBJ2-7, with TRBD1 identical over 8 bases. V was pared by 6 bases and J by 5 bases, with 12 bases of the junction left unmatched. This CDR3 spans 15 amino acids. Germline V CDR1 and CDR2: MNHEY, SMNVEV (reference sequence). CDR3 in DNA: TGTGCCAGCAGAAAGCCAGGACAGGGTCGGAACGAGCAGTACTTC. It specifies CASRKPGQGRNEQYF.

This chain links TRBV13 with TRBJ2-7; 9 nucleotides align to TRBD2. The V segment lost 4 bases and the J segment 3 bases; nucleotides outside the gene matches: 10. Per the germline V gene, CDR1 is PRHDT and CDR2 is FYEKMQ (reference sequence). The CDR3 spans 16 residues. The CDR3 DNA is TGTGCCAGCAGCTCGAGAACGACTAGCGGACTCTACGAGCAGTACTTC. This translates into CASSSRTTSGLYEQYF. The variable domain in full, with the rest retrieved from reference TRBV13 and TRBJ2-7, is AAGVIQSPRHLIKEKRETATLKCYPIPRHDTVYWYQQGPGQDPQFLISFYEKMQSDKGSIPDRFSAQQFSDYHSELNMSSLELGDSALYFCASSSRTTSGLYEQYFGPGTRLTVT.

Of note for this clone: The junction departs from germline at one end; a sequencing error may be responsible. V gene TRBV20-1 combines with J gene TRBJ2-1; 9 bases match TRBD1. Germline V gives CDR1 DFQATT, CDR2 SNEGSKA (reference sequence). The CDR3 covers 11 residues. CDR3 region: CSARGRTGEIF. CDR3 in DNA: TGCAGTGCTAGAGGCCGGACAGGGGAGATCTTC.

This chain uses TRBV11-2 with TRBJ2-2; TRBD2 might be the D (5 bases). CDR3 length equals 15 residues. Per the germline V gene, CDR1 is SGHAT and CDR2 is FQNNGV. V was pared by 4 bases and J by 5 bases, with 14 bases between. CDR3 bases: TGTGCCAGCAGCTATCTACCCGGGGAGACCGGGGAGCTGTTTTTT. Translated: CASSYLPGETGELFF.

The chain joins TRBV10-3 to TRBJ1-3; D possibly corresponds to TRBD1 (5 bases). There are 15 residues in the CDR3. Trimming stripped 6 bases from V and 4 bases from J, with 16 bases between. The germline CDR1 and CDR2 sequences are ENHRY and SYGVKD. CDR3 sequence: CAISPEAGGGNTIYF. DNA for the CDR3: TGTGCCATCAGCCCGGAGGCCGGGGGAGGAAACACCATATATTTT.

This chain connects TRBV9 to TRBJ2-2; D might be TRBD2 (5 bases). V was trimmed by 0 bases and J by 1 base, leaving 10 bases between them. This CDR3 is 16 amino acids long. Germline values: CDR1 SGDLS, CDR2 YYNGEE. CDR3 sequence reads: CASSVELALNTGELFF. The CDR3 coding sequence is TGTGCCAGCAGCGTAGAGCTAGCTTTGAACACCGGGGAGCTGTTTTTT.

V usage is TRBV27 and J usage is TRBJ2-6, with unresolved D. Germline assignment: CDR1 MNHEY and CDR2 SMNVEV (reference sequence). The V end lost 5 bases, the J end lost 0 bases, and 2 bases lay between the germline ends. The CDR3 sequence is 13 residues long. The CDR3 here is CASSSSGANVLTF. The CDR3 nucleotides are TGTGCCAGCAGTAGCTCTGGGGCCAACGTCCTGACTTTC.

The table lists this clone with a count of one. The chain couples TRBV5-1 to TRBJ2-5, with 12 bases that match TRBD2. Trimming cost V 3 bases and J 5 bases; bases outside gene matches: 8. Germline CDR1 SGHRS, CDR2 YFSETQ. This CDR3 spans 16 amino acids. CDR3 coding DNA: TGCGCCAGCAGCTCCACGACTAGCGGGAGTGATGAGACCCAGTACTTC. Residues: CASSSTTSGSDETQYF.

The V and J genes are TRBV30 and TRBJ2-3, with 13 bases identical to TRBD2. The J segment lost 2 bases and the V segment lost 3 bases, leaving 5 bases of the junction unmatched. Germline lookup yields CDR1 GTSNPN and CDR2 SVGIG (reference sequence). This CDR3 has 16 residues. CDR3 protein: CAWSKGLAGDTDTQYF. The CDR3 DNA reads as TGTGCCTGGAGCAAAGGACTAGCGGGAGACACAGATACGCAGTATTTT.

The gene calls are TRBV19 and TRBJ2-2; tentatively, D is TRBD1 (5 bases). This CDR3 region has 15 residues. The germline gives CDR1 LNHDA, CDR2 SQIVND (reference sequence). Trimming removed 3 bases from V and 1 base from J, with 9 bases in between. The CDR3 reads CASSISGQNTGELFF. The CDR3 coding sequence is TGTGCCAGTAGTATTAGTGGACAGAACACCGGGGAGCTGTTTTTT.

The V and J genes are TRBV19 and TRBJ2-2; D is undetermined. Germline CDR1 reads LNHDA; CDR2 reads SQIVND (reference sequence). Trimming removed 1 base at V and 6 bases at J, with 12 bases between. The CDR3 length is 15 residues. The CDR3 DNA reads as TGTGCCAGTAGTATAGGGGCCCTGTCCGCCGGGGAGCTGTTTTTT. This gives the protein CASSIGALSAGELFF.

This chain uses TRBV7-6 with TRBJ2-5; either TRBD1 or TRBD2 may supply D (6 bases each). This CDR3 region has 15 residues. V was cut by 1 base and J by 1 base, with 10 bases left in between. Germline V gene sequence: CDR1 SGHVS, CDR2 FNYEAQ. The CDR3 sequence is CASSLVGGGQETQYF. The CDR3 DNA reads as TGTGCCAGCAGCTTAGTCGGGGGCGGCCAAGAGACCCAGTACTTC.

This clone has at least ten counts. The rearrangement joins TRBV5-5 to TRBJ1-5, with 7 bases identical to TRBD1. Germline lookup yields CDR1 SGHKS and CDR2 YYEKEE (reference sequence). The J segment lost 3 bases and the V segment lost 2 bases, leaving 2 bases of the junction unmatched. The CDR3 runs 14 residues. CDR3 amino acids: CASSFTGDNQPQHF. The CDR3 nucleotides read TGTGCCAGCAGCTTCACAGGGGACAATCAGCCCCAGCATTTT.